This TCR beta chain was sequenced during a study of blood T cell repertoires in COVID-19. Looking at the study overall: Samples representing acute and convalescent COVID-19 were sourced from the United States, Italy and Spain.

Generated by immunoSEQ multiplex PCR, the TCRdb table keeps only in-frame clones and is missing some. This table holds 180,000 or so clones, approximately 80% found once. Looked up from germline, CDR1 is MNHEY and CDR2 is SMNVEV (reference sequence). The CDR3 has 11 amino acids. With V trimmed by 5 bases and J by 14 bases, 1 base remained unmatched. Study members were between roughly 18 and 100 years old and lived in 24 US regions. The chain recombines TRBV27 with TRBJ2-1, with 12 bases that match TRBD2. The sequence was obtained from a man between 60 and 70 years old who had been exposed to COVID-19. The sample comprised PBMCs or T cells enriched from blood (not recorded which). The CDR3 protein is CASSGLAGKFF. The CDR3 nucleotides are TGTGCCAGCAGTGGACTAGCGGGAAAGTTCTTC.